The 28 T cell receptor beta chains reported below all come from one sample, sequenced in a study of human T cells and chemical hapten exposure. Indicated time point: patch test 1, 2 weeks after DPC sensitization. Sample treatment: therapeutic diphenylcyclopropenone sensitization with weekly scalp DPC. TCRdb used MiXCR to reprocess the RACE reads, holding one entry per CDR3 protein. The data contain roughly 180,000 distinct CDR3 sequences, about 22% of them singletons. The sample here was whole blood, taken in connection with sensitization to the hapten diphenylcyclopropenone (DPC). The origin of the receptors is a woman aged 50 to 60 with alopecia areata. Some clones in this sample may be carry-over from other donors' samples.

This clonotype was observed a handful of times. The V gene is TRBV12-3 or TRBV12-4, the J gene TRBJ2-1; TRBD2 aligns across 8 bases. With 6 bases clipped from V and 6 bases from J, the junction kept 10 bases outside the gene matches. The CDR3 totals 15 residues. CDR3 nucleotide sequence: TGTGCCAGCAGCCCCCAGGTAGCGGGAATCAATGAGCAGTTCTTC. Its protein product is CASSPQVAGINEQFF.

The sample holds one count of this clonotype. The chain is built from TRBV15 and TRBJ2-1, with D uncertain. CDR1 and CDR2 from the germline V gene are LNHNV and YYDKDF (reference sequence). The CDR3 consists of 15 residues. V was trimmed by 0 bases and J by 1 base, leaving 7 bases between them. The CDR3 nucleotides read TGTGCCACCAGCAGAGATTGGCAGTCCTACAATGAGCAGTTCTTC. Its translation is CATSRDWQSYNEQFF.

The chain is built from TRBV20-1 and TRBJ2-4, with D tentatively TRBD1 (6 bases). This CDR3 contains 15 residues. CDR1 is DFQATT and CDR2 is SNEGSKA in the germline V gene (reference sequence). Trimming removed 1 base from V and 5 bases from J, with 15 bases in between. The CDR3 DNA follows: TGCAGTGCTAGAGGGGGACACCCCGGGGAAAACATTCAGTACTTC. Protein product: CSARGGHPGENIQYF.

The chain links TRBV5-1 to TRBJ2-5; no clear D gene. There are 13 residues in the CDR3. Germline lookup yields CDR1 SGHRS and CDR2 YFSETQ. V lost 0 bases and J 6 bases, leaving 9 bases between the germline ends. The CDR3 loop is CASSLDWGKTQYF. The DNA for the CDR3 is TGCGCCAGCAGCTTGGATTGGGGAAAGACCCAGTACTTC.

The CDR3 nucleotides read TGTGCCACCAGCAGAGATTACGTCGAGGATGAGCAGTTCTTC. Protein: CATSRDYVEDEQFF. This chain connects TRBV15 to TRBJ2-1; D unresolved. V was trimmed by 0 bases and J by 8 bases, leaving 11 bases between them. Germline V CDR1 and CDR2: LNHNV, YYDKDF (reference sequence). This CDR3 is built from 14 residues.

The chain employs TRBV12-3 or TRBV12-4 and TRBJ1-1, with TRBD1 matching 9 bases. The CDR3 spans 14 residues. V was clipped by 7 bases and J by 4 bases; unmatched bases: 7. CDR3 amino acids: CASTTDRGVTEAFF. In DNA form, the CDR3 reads TGTGCCAGCACTACGGACAGGGGCGTCACTGAAGCTTTCTTT.

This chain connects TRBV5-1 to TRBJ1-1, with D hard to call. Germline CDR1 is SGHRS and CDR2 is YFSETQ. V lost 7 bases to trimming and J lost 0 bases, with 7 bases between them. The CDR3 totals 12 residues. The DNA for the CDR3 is TGCGCCAGCGGATTCATGAACACTGAAGCTTTCTTT. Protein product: CASGFMNTEAFF.

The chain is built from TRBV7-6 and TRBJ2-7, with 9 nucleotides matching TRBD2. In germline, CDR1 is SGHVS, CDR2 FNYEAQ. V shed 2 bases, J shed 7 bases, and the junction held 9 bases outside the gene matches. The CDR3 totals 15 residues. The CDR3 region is CASSLSAGGPGEQYF. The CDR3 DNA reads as TGTGCCAGCAGCTTATCTGCGGGAGGGCCGGGGGAGCAGTACTTC.

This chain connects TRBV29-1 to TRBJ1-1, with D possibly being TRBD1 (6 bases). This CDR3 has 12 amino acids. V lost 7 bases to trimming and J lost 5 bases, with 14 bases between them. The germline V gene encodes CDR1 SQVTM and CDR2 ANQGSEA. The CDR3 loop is CSAVPGVTEAFF. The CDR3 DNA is TGCAGCGCCGTACCAGGGGTAACTGAAGCTTTCTTT.

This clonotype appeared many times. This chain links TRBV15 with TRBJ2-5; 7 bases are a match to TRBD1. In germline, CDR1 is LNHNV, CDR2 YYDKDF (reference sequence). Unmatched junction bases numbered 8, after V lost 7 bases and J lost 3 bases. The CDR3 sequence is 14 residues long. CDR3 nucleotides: TGTGCCACCACGGGACAGCTTAAAGAAGAGACCCAGTACTTC. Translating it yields CATTGQLKEETQYF. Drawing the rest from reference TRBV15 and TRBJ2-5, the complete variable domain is DAMVIQNPRYQVTQFGKPVTLSCSQTLNHNVMYWYQQKSSQAPKLLFHYYDKDFNNEADTPDNFQSRRPNTSFCFLDIRSPGLGDTAMYLCATTGQLKEETQYFGPGTRLLVL.

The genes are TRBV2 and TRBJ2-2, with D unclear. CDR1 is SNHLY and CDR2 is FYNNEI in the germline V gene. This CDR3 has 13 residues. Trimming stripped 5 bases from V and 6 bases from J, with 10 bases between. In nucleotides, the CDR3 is TGTGCCAGCAGTTCCGACCACCCCGGGGAGCTGTTTTTT. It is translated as CASSSDHPGELFF. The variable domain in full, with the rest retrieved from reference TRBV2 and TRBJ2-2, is EPEVTQTPSHQVTQMGQEVILRCVPISNHLYFYWYRQILGQKVEFLVSFYNNEISEKSEIFDDQFSVERPDGSNFTLKIRSTKLEDSAMYFCASSSDHPGELFFGEGSRLTVL.

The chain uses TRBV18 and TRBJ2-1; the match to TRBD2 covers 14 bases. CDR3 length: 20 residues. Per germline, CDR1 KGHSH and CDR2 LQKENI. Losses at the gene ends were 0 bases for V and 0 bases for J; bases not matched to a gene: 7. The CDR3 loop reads CASSPPRLAGGLSSYNEQFF. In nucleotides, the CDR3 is TGTGCCAGCTCACCACCGAGACTAGCGGGAGGGTTAAGCTCCTACAATGAGCAGTTCTTC.

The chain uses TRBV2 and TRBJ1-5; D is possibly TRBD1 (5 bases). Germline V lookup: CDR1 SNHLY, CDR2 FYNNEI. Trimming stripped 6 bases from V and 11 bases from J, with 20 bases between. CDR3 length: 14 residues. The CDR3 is CASSTRGLNPAQHF. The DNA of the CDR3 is TGTGCCAGCAGCACGCGGGGCTTGAATCCGGCCCAGCATTTT.

The CDR3 here is CASSPQGLAGSGELFF. CDR3 in DNA: TGTGCCAGCAGTCCTCAGGGACTAGCGGGATCCGGGGAGCTGTTTTTT. This chain uses TRBV11-2 with TRBJ2-2; 13 nucleotides match TRBD2. The ends lost 6 bases at V and 6 bases at J; junction bases unmatched: 7. The CDR3 is 16 residues long. The germline V gene has CDR1 SGHAT and CDR2 FQNNGV.

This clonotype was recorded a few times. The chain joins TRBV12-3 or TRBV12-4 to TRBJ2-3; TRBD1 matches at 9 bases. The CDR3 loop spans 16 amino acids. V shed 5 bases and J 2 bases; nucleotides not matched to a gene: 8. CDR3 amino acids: CASSPRTGAITDTQYF. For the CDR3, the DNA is TGTGCCAGCAGTCCTCGGACAGGGGCAATCACAGATACGCAGTATTTT.

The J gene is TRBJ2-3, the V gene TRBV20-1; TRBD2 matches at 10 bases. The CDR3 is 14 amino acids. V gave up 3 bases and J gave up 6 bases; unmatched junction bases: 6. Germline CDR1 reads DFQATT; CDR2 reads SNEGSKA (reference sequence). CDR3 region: CSASLLAGVDTQYF. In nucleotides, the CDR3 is TGCAGTGCTAGTTTGCTAGCGGGAGTGGATACGCAGTATTTT.

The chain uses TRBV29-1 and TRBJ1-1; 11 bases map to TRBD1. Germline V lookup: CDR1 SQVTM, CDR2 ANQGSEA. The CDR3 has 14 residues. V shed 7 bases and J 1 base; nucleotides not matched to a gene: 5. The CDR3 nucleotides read TGCAGCGCCCGGACAGGGGGCCCGAACACTGAAGCTTTCTTT. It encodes CSARTGGPNTEAFF.

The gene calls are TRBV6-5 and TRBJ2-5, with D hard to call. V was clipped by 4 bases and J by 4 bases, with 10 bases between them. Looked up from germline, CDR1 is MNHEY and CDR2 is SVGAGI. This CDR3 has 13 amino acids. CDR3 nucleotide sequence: TGTGCCAGCAGTTCGGCTGGAGCAGAGACCCAGTACTTC. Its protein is CASSSAGAETQYF.

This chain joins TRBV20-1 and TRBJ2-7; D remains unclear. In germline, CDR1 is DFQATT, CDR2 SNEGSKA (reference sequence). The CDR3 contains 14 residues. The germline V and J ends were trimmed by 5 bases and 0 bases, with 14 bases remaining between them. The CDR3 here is CSADDPNHSYEQYF. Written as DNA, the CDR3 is TGCAGTGCTGACGACCCGAACCACTCCTACGAGCAGTACTTC.

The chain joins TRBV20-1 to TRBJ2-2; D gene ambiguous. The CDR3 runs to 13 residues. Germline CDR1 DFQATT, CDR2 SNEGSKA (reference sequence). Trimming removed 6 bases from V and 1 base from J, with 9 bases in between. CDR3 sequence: CSARRRNTGELFF. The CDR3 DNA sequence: TGCAGTGCGAGGCGTCGGAACACCGGGGAGCTGTTTTTT.

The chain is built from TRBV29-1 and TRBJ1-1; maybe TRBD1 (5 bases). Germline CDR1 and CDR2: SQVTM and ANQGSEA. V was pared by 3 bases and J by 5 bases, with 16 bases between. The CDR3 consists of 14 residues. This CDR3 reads CSVEGRGTGTEAFF. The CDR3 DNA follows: TGCAGCGTTGAGGGACGTGGGACGGGGACTGAAGCTTTCTTT.

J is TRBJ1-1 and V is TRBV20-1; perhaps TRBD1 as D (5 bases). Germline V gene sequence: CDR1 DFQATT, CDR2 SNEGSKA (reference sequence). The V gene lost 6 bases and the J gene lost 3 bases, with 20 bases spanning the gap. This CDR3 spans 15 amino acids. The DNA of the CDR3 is TGCAGTGCCCTATCCCTTACATCAGGGTACACTGAAGCTTTCTTT. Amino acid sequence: CSALSLTSGYTEAFF.

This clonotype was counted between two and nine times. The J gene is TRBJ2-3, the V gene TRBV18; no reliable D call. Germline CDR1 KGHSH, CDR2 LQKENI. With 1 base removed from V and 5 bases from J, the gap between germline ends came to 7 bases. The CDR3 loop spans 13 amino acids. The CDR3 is CASSPLGEDTQYF. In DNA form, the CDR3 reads TGTGCCAGCTCACCACTTGGGGAAGATACGCAGTATTTT.

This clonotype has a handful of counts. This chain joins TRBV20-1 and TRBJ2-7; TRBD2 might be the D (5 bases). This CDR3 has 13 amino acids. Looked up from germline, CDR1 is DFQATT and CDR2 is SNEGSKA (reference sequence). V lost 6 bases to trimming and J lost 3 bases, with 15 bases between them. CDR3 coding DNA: TGCAGTGCGCCAGTTGCGGGTCTCTACGAGCAGTACTTC. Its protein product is CSAPVAGLYEQYF.

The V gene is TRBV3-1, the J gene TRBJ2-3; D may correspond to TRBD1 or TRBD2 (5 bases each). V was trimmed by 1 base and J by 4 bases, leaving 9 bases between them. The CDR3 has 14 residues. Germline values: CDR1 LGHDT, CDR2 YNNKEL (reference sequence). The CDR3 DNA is TGTGCCAGCAGCCAAGGGGGGATGGCAGATACGCAGTATTTT. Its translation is CASSQGGMADTQYF.

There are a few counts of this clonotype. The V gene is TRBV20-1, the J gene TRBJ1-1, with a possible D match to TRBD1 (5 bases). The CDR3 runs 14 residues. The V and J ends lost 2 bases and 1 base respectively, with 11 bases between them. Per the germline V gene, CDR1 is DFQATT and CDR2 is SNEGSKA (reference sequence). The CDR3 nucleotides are TGCAGTGCTAGAAGGGCAGGGACGAACACTGAAGCTTTCTTT. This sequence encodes CSARRAGTNTEAFF.

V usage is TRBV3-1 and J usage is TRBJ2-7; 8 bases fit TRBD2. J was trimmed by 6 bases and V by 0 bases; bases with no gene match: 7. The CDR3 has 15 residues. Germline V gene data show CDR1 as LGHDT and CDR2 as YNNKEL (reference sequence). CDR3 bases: TGTGCCAGCAGCCAAGACCTAGCGGGCCCCCGCGAGCAGTACTTC. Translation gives CASSQDLAGPREQYF.

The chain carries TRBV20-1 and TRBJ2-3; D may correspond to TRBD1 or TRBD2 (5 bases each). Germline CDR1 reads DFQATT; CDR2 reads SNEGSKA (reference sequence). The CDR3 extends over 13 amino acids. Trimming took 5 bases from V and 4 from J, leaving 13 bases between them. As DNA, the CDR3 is TGCAGTGCTGGGACCTCCGGGGCAGATACGCAGTATTTT. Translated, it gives CSAGTSGADTQYF.